This TCR beta chain is from a study of blood T cell repertoires in COVID-19. Study background: Collection of acute and convalescent COVID-19 samples took place in the United States, Italy and Spain. PBMCs, B-cell-depleted T cells, or T cells provided the cDNA or gDNA that made up the material.

This clone was seen once. Patients at the Seattle site were enrolled during active infection and followed longitudinally. In the authors' methods: Estimation of nucleated cell counts was performed using reference gene primer amplification. Using immunoSEQ multiplex PCR, the repertoire was profiled, and TCRdb retains in-frame clones only, with some absent. V, J and clone size were drawn from that table, and D and trimming were deduced from the DNA. The data hold 330,000 or so clones, with about 87% observed a single time. The V segment lost 3 bases and the J segment 8 bases; nucleotides outside the gene matches: 9. Looked up from germline, CDR1 is SGHNT and CDR2 is YYREEE (reference sequence). CDR3 size: 16 residues.

J is TRBJ2-3 and V is TRBV5-4; 13 bases are a match to TRBD2. Sequencing was carried out using peripheral blood. The receptor comes from a man aged 25-45 years with COVID-19, enrolled during active disease. CDR3 sequence reads: CASSSKLAGGPSTQYF. In nucleotides, the CDR3 is TGTGCCAGCAGCTCGAAACTAGCGGGGGGGCCTAGTACGCAGTATTTT.